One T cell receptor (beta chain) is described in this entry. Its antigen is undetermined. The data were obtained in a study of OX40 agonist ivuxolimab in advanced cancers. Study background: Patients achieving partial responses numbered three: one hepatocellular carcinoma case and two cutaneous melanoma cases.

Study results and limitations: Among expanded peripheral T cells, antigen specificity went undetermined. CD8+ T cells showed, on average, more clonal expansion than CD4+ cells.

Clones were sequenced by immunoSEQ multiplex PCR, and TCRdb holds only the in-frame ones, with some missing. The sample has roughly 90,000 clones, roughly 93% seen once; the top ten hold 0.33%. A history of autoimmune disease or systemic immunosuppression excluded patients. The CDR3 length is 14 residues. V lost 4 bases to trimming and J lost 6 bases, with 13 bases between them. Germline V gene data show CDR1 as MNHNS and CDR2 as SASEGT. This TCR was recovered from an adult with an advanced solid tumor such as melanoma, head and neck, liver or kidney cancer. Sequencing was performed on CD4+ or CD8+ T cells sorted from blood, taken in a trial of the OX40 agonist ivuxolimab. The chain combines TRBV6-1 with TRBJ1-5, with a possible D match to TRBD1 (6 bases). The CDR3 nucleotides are TGTGCCAGCAGTGGACAAGGGGGGCTTCAGCCCCAGCATTTT. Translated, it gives CASSGQGGLQPQHF.